This paragraph reports one TCR beta chain. Its antigen target is currently unknown. The input lacks base qualities; no much larger clone sits a single base away. The immunoSEQ Assay, a bias-controlled multiplex PCR, was used to amplify TCRbeta CDR3 regions from genomic DNA. For the original study's pipeline: The number of nucleated cells in each sample was estimated from the amplification of reference gene primers within the assay. Sequence reads were collapsed and filtered to measure the absolute abundance of every unique TCRbeta CDR3 rearrangement. Productive Simpson clonality was computed per sample as the square root of Simpson's diversity index over productive rearrangements. Imported from immuneACCESS, the table was reduced by TCRdb to in-frame sequences with V and J called. These copies leave out some clones; in studies compared against another copy, an unresolved V gene accounts for under half, and the cause of the remainder is not known. V and J calls plus clone size are reproduced from that table; the DNA served to infer D and trimming. Counted in this sample were around 500,000 clones; roughly 90% of them appeared once. The ten largest clones take up about 1.7% of the sample.

These data come from a study of blood T cell repertoires in COVID-19 (TCRdb year 2020). Broadly, across the study: The collaborator samples originated in the United States, Italy and Spain and spanned the acute and convalescent phases of COVID-19. Samples were obtained from the ongoing ImmuneRACE study (first 160 participants) and from approximately 1,200 subjects provided by 6 global collaborators. The repertoires were released in a freely available public database meant as a resource for research on the immune response to SARS-CoV-2. The dataset comprised deeply sampled blood TCRbeta repertoires from subjects exposed to, actively infected with, or recovered from COVID-19. Where HLA class I and class II types were available, the types were taken from metadata supplied by the sample provider, not from assay-based typing. The material from the prospective study consisted of cDNA or gDNA derived from T cells, B-cell-depleted T cells, or PBMCs. Sample metadata almost always included a de-identified subject ID, COVID-19 status, age in years and sex.

In the prospective study, participants were roughly 18 to 89 years old, resided in under 30 geographic areas of the United States, and were enrolled through a virtual design. In the prospective study, participants were assigned to cohorts based on the clinical history participants reported in a screening survey and a study questionnaire. For ImmuneRACE Cohort 3, a participant was defined as recovered based on two consecutive negative NP/OP PCR tests, clearance by a healthcare professional, or resolution of symptoms. Each participant in the prospective study had whole blood, serum and a nasopharyngeal or oropharyngeal swab collected by mobile phlebotomists. Prospective study participants could optionally give additional blood draws and questionnaires over an approximately 2-month period. Blood samples from the prospective study were shipped frozen or at room temperature prior to DNA extraction.

The germline V gene yields SGHTA for CDR1 and FQGNSA for CDR2. The CDR3 numbers 16 residues from cysteine through phenylalanine. CDR3 DNA is the only sequence kept; it has 48 bases, read in frame from the first base. V and J are trimmed by 1 base and 1 base, and the gene matches miss 6 bases of the junction. Paper-wide results and their limitations: Clinical and demographic metadata were provided uncurated, with the amount varying by source and participant.

The TCR was taken from a woman between 35 and 50 years old who had recovered from COVID-19. Sequenced material: PBMCs or T cells enriched from blood (not recorded which). The V gene is TRBV7-2 and the J gene is TRBJ1-2; 7 of the junction bases match TRBD1. The CDR3 region: CASSLGPGQFNYGYTF. The DNA sequence is as follows: TGTGCCAGCAGCTTAGGACCGGGACAGTTTAACTATGGCTACACCTTC.